Described below is a single T cell receptor beta chain sequence and its context. The table came from immunoSEQ multiplex PCR; TCRdb's copy has only in-frame clones and leaves some out. The table includes 70,000 to 95,000 clones, approximately 83% detected once. Germline V gene lookup returns CDR1 KGHSH and CDR2 LQKENI. V dropped 6 bases and J dropped 0; count of bases not matched to a gene: 13. This CDR3 has 17 amino acids. The data derive from a study of radiotherapy plus CTLA-4 blockade in lung cancer. The sequencing here drew on peripheral blood, taken from a patient treated with radiotherapy plus ipilimumab. The source of this sequence is a human donor with non-small cell lung cancer that progressed on radiotherapy plus ipilimumab. The chain combines TRBV18 with TRBJ1-2; 7 bases map to TRBD1. The CDR3 region is CASSRDRTLLANYGYTF. In DNA form, the CDR3 reads TGTGCCAGCTCGCGGGACAGAACCTTGTTAGCTAACTATGGCTACACCTTC.